The clone carrying this T cell receptor (beta chain) has only one observation. One entry per CDR3 protein results from TCRdb running MiXCR on the 5' RACE reads. The sample has hundreds of thousands of distinct CDR3 sequences; around a fifth are singletons. This sample is part of a study of T cells after yellow fever vaccination. As for the study in general: SMART-Seq v4 Ultra Low Input prepared libraries from low-cell fractions.

Germline V gene data show CDR1 as SGHDT and CDR2 as YYEEEE. The CDR3 consists of 15 residues. Trimming removed 6 bases at V and 7 bases at J, with 17 bases between. This specimen was PBMCs, taken approximately 22 days after the first yellow fever vaccination. The TCR comes from a man between 18 and 35 years old who received the YFV17D yellow fever vaccine. The chain recombines TRBV5-6 with TRBJ1-6; D might be TRBD1 (6 bases). The CDR3 DNA reads as TGTGCCAGCACCGAATCGACAGGCTGGAATTCACCCCTCCACTTT. This gives the protein CASTESTGWNSPLHF.